The entry below describes one T cell receptor beta chain. A read error may account for a junction end that differs from germline. This CDR3 spans 12 amino acids. Per the germline V gene, CDR1 is LGHDT and CDR2 is YNNKEL (reference sequence). All exposed participants met a person with COVID-19 within 2 weeks before entering the study. This entry comes from a study of blood T cell repertoires in COVID-19. Authors' analysis steps: Cell counts per sample came from amplifying reference gene primers. Data came from immunoSEQ multiplex PCR; TCRdb stores just in-frame clones and leaves some out. For V, J and clone size, that table is used; D and trimming come from the DNA. This sample has hundreds of thousands of clones, with approximately 80% found just once.

The specimen sequenced was PBMCs or T cells enriched from blood (not recorded which). The V gene is TRBV3-1 (or the pseudogene TRBV3-2), the J gene TRBJ2-3, with 9 bases fitting TRBD2. The receptor was isolated from a man aged 35 to 55 who had been exposed to COVID-19. The CDR3 here is CASSQEASGVHF. CDR3 DNA: TGTGCCAGCAGCCAAGAGGCTAGCGGGGTGCATTTT.